The TCR beta chain described here comes from a study of T cells in Graves' hyperthyroidism and ophthalmopathy. Amplified regions were TCR beta CDR3 sequences from RNA transcripts. During a first-round RT-PCR of the TCR CDR3, the HTBI primer set was used. In TCRdb, the multiplex PCR reads were re-called with MiXCR into one record per CDR3 protein. The sample has fewer than 350,000 distinct CDR3 sequences; 15% to 20% are singletons. Study conclusions and caveats: A model of 13 V-J features distinguished ophthalmopathy from stable hyperthyroidism.

Points on this clonotype: The antigen is unknown.

V trimming: 6 bases; J trimming: 4 bases; junction bases outside the gene matches: 7. The length of the CDR3 is 13 residues. Germline CDR1 DFQATT, CDR2 SNEGSKA (reference sequence). Source material: blood. V is TRBV20-1 and J is TRBJ1-2; TRBD1 matches 8 bases. The TCR comes from a woman between 35 and 50 years old with Graves' ophthalmopathy. The chain's CDR3 is CSASGDRGYGYTF. The CDR3 DNA reads TGCAGTGCCAGCGGCGACAGGGGCTATGGCTACACCTTC.